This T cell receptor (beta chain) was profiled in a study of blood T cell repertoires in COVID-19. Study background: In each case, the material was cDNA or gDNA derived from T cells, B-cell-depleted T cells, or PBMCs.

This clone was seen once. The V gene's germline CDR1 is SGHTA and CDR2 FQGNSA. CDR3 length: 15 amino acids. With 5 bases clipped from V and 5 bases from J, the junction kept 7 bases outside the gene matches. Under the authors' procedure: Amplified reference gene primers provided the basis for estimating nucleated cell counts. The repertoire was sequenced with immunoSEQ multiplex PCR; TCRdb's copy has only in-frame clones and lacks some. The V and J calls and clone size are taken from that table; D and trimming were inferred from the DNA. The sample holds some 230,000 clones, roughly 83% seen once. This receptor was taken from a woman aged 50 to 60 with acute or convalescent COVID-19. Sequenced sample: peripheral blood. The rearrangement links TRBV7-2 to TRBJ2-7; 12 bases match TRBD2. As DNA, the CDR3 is TGTGCCAGCAGCACACTACTAGCGGGAGGCGACGAGCAGTACTTC. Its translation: CASSTLLAGGDEQYF.